Sequencing of this T cell receptor (beta chain) was carried out in a study of cytomegalovirus exposure and HLA in healthy donors. Broader study findings: Later analysis associated a missense DCLRE1C variant with TCR beta V- and J-gene trimming. Per a later analysis, HLA-associated TCR beta chains showed more clonal expansion than other, equally common TCR beta chains. Cytomegalovirus status was reportedly diagnosed by the classifier with high sensitivity and specificity.

Of note for this clone: Its matching antigen is unknown.

Primers included in the PCR were 60 Vbeta and 13 Jbeta primers. The table came from immunoSEQ multiplex PCR; TCRdb's copy has only in-frame clones and leaves some out. The sample records fewer than 200,000 clones, approximately 80% being singletons. There are 15 residues in the CDR3. Germline V CDR1 and CDR2: MDHEN, SYDVKM. The germline V and J ends were trimmed by 2 bases and 4 bases, with 14 bases remaining between them. The chain joins TRBV28 to TRBJ2-5; maybe TRBD2 (5 bases). The receptor was isolated from a woman aged 45-65 years in good health and CMV-seronegative. The sample was PBMCs. The CDR3 bases are TGTGCCAGCAGTTTAGGAGCGGCCGGTGGAGAGACCCAGTACTTC. It yields the protein CASSLGAAGGETQYF.